Presented here are 18 T cell receptor beta chains from one specimen sequenced in a study of cytomegalovirus exposure and HLA in healthy donors. Researchers ran the PCR with 60 Vbeta and 13 Jbeta primers. Produced via immunoSEQ multiplex PCR; TCRdb's table is partial and in-frame only. The sample has some 100,000 clones, around 75% seen once. The sequencing input was PBMCs. The origin of the receptors is a woman aged 18-29 years in good health and CMV-seropositive.

The chain carries TRBV27 and TRBJ2-7; 12 nucleotides match TRBD2. The CDR3 consists of 16 residues. V was pared by 4 bases and J by 4 bases, with 8 bases of the junction left unmatched. Germline V CDR1 and CDR2: MNHEY, SMNVEV (reference sequence). DNA of the CDR3: TGTGCCAGCAGTTCTCGGACTAGCGGGATCGGTTACGAGCAGTACTTC. This gives the protein CASSSRTSGIGYEQYF.

The chain is built from TRBV5-6 and TRBJ1-2; no clear D. V gave up 0 bases and J gave up 7 bases, with 10 bases separating them. CDR1 is SGHDT and CDR2 is YYEEEE in the germline V gene. This CDR3 comprises 13 residues. The CDR3 DNA reads as TGTGCCAGCAGCTTGGAACCGGGTTCTGGCTACACCTTC. The encoded protein is CASSLEPGSGYTF. The full variable domain, rest sourced from reference TRBV5-6 and TRBJ1-2, is DAGVTQSPTHLIKTRGQQVTLRCSPKSGHDTVSWYQQALGQGPQFIFQYYEEEERQRGNFPDRFSGHQFPNYSSELNVNALLLGDSALYLCASSLEPGSGYTFGSGTRLTVV.

The CDR3 bases are TGTGCCAGCAGCTTCGGGACTAGCGGTACTACGGGATACGAGCAGTACTTC. Amino acid sequence: CASSFGTSGTTGYEQYF. This sequence joins TRBV5-8 and TRBJ2-7; 11 nucleotides agree with TRBD2. The CDR3 consists of 17 residues. The J segment lost 4 bases and the V segment lost 2 bases, leaving 11 bases of the junction unmatched. Germline CDR1 SGHTS, CDR2 YDEGEE.

CDR3 residues: CASSLRRGIDNEQFF. The CDR3 nucleotides read TGTGCCAGCAGCTTACGCAGGGGAATTGACAATGAGCAGTTCTTC. This chain links TRBV7-9 with TRBJ2-1; maybe TRBD1 (6 bases). The CDR3 runs to 15 residues. The V gene's germline CDR1 is SEHNR and CDR2 FQNEAQ (reference sequence). The V and J ends lost 2 bases and 5 bases respectively, with 13 bases between them.

V is TRBV5-1 and J is TRBJ2-2, with D unclear. The V and J ends lost 0 bases and 2 bases respectively, with 8 bases between them. The germline V gene encodes CDR1 SGHRS and CDR2 YFSETQ. The CDR3 covers 15 residues. CDR3 DNA: TGCGCCAGCAGCTTGGCAGCGCCCAACACCGGGGAGCTGTTTTTT. It codes for CASSLAAPNTGELFF.

To note about this clone: This is likely a read error, given that the CDR3 carries no conserved phenylalanine or tryptophan at its end. It is unclear where the CDR3 begins or ends on the DNA, so no DNA is shown, and the CDR3 is as TCRdb lists it. V usage is TRBV19 and J usage is TRBJ2-7; the tabulated D call, TRBD2, remains unverified against the DNA. The CDR3 spans 10 residues, counting both ends. Germline V gives CDR1 LNHDA, CDR2 SQIVND (reference sequence). The CDR3 sequence is CASRAGGSTL.

The rearrangement uses TRBV6-5 and TRBJ1-2, with a tentative D call TRBD1 (6 bases). Per the germline V gene, CDR1 is MNHEY and CDR2 is SVGAGI. This CDR3 contains 12 residues. The V gene lost 7 bases and the J gene lost 1 base, with 7 bases spanning the gap. In nucleotides, the CDR3 is TGTGCCAGCAAGGACAGTAACTATGGCTACACCTTC. Translation gives CASKDSNYGYTF.

V gene TRBV4-3 combines with J gene TRBJ2-7, with D perhaps matching TRBD2 (6 bases). Trimming pared 0 bases from V and 3 bases from J, leaving 18 bases between. Per the germline V gene, CDR1 is LGHNA and CDR2 is YSLEER. The CDR3 consists of 17 residues. CDR3 sequence reads: CASSQDYSQRAYYEQYF. In nucleotides, the CDR3 is TGCGCCAGCAGCCAAGATTATTCCCAGCGGGCCTACTACGAGCAGTACTTC.

The rearrangement uses TRBV6-6 and TRBJ2-3, with TRBD2 matching over 7 bases. The CDR3 spans 14 residues. Germline CDR1 and CDR2: MNHNY and SVGAGI (reference sequence). The ends lost 5 bases at V and 5 bases at J; junction bases unmatched: 7. In nucleotides, the CDR3 is TGTGCCAGCAGTAGGGAGGGTGGGGTAGATACGCAGTATTTT. Translated, it gives CASSREGGVDTQYF.

The chain couples TRBV29-1 to TRBJ2-1; 9 nucleotides line up with TRBD1. Trimming removed 3 bases from V and 4 bases from J; junction bases left unmatched: 13. There are 17 residues in the CDR3. The germline CDR1 and CDR2 sequences are SQVTM and ANQGSEA. CDR3 sequence reads: CSVDPLSAGTGYNEQFF. CDR3 nucleotides: TGCAGCGTTGACCCTCTATCCGCCGGGACAGGGTACAATGAGCAGTTCTTC.

This clone occurred a few times. The V call is TRBV30, the J call TRBJ2-5; the match to TRBD2 covers 14 bases. Unmatched junction bases numbered 9, after V lost 5 bases and J lost 7 bases. The CDR3 totals 15 residues. Germline loops: CDR1 GTSNPN, CDR2 SVGIG (reference sequence). CDR3 sequence reads: CAWEGLAGEVGTQYF. As DNA, the CDR3 is TGTGCCTGGGAGGGACTAGCGGGAGAGGTTGGGACCCAGTACTTC.

V and J are TRBV9 and TRBJ2-2, with 8 bases matching TRBD2. The V gene's germline CDR1 is SGDLS and CDR2 YYNGEE. V lost 6 bases to trimming and J lost 2 bases; unmatched junction nucleotides: 6. The CDR3 runs to 15 residues. The CDR3 DNA reads as TGTGCCAGCACCCAGCGGGAGCGAAACACCGGGGAGCTGTTTTTT. Residues: CASTQRERNTGELFF.

The rearrangement links TRBV29-1 to TRBJ2-7; D is uncertain. The CDR3 covers 13 residues. Germline CDR1 reads SQVTM; CDR2 reads ANQGSEA. The V gene lost 3 bases and the J gene lost 0 bases, with 9 bases spanning the gap. CDR3 DNA sequence: TGCAGCGTTGAGGCAGTCAGCTCCTACGAGCAGTACTTC. Encoded protein: CSVEAVSSYEQYF.

This rearrangement joins TRBV7-8 to TRBJ2-7, with 7 bases fitting TRBD1. V gave up 4 bases and J gave up 4 bases; unmatched junction bases: 7. CDR3 length: 14 amino acids. Germline lookup yields CDR1 SGHVS and CDR2 FQNEAQ. The CDR3, as DNA: TGTGCCAGCAGCTCAAGACAGGGAGCATACGAGCAGTACTTC. It translates to CASSSRQGAYEQYF.

The gene calls are TRBV19 and TRBJ2-7, with 9 positions matching TRBD1. The ends lost 6 bases at V and 7 bases at J; junction bases unmatched: 13. Germline-derived CDR1 and CDR2 are LNHDA and SQIVND (reference sequence). CDR3 length: 15 amino acids. CDR3: CASSLEDRGRDEQYF. The CDR3 nucleotides are TGTGCCAGTAGCCTGGAGGACAGGGGAAGGGATGAGCAGTACTTC.

In DNA form, the CDR3 reads TGCGCCAGCACAGTTGGAGCGAACACCGGGGAGCTGTTTTTT. Encoded protein: CASTVGANTGELFF. V gene TRBV10-2 combines with J gene TRBJ2-2, with D hard to call. The CDR3 contains 14 residues. V lost 7 bases and J 0 bases, leaving 9 bases between the germline ends. Germline CDR1 reads WSHSY; CDR2 reads SAAADI.

The rearrangement uses TRBV2 and TRBJ2-7; 7 bases map to TRBD2. This CDR3 has 12 amino acids. Trimming took 7 bases from V and 3 from J; bases not matched to a gene: 3. Germline V gene sequence: CDR1 SNHLY, CDR2 FYNNEI. CDR3: CASTRTSYEQYF. CDR3 sequence (DNA): TGTGCCAGCACGAGGACTAGCTACGAGCAGTACTTC.

The chain recombines TRBV6-5 with TRBJ2-2; 8 bases match TRBD1. Trimming at V came to 2 bases and at J to 4 bases, leaving 6 bases not matched to a gene. In germline, CDR1 is MNHEY, CDR2 SVGAGI. CDR3 length: 16 residues. CDR3 DNA sequence: TGTGCCAGCAGTTACGCGACAGGGGTGGGCACCGGGGAGCTGTTTTTT. It encodes CASSYATGVGTGELFF.